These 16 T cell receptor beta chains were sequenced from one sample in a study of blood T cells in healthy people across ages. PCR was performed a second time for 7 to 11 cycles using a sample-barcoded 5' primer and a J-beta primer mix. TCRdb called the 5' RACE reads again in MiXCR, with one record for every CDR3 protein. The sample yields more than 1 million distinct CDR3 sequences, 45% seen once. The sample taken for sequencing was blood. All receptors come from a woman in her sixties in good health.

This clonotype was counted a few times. The CDR3 is CASSQTGGAYYEQYF. CDR3 nucleotides: TGCGCCAGCAGCCAAACAGGGGGAGCTTACTACGAGCAGTACTTC. This chain links TRBV5-1 with TRBJ2-7; TRBD1 matches 8 bases. Germline assignment: CDR1 SGHRS and CDR2 YFSETQ. CDR3 length: 15 residues. Trimming cost V 4 bases and J 3 bases; bases outside gene matches: 9.

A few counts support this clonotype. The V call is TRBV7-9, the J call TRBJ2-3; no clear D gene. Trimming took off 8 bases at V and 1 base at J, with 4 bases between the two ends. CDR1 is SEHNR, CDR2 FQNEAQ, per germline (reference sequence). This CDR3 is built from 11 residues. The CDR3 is CASWRTDTQYF. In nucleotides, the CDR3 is TGTGCCAGCTGGCGCACAGATACGCAGTATTTT.

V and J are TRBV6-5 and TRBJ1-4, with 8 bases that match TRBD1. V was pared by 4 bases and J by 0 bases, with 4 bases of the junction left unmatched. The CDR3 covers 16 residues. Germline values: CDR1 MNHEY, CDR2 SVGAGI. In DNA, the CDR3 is TGTGCCAGCAGTTTCGGACAGGGCGCAACTAATGAAAAACTGTTTTTT. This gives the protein CASSFGQGATNEKLFF.

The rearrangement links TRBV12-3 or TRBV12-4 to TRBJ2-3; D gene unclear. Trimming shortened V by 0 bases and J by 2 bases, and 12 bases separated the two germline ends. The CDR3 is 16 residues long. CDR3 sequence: CASSLALGRSTDTQYF. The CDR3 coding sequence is TGTGCCAGCAGTTTAGCGCTCGGGCGTTCCACAGATACGCAGTATTTT.

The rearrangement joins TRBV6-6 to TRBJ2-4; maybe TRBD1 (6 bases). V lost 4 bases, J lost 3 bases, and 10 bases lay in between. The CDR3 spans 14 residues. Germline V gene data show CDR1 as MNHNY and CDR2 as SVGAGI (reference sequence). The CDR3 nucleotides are TGTGCCAGCAGTTCAGGGGACGGCAAAAACATTCAGTACTTC. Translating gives CASSSGDGKNIQYF.

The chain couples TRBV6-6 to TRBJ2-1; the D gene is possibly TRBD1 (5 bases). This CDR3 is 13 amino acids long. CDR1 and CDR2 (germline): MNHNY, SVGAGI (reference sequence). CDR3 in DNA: TGTCCCTGGGTGGGGCGGACCTACAATGAGCAGTTCTTC. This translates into CPWVGRTYNEQFF.

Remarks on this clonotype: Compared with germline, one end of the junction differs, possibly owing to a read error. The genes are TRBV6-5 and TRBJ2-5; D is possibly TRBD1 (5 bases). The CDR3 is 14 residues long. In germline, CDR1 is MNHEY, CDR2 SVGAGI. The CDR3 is CASSDSSPGAQQYF. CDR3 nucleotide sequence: TGTGCCAGCAGTGACTCTTCACCTGGGGCGCAGCAGTACTTC.

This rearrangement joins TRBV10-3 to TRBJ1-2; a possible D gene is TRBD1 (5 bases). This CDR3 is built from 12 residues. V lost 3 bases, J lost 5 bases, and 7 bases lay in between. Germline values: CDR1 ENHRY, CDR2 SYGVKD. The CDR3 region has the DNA TGTGCCATCAGTGACGGGGGGTATGGCTACACCTTC. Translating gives CAISDGGYGYTF.

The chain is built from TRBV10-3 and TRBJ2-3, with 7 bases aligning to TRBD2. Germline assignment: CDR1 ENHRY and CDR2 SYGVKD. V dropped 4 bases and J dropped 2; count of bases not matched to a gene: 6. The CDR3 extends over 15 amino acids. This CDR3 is CAISAGGSPTDTQYF. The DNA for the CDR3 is TGTGCCATCAGTGCTGGCGGGAGTCCCACAGATACGCAGTATTTT.

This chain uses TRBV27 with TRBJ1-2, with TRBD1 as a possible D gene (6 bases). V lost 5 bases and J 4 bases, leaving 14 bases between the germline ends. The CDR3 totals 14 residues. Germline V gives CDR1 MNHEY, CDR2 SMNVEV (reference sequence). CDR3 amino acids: CASSPPGQVYGYTF. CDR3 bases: TGTGCCAGCAGTCCCCCGGGACAAGTCTATGGCTACACCTTC.

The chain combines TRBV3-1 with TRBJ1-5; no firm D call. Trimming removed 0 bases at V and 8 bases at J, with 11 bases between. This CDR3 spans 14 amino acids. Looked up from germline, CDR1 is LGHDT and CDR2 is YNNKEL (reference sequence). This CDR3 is CASSQDTSREPQHF. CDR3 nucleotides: TGTGCCAGCAGCCAAGATACCAGTCGGGAGCCCCAGCATTTT.

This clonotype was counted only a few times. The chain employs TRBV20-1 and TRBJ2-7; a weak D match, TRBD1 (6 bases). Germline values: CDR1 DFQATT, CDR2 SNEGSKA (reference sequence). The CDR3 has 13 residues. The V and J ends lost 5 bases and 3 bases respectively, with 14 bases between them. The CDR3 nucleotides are TGCAGTGCTCTTACTGGGGGCGGCTACGAGCAGTACTTC. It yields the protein CSALTGGGYEQYF.

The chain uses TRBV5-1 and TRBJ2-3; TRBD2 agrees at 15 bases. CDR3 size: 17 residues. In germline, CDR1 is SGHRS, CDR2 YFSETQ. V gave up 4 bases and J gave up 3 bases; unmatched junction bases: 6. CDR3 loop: CASSAGLAGGRTDTQYF. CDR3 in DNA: TGCGCCAGCAGCGCTGGACTAGCGGGAGGGCGTACAGATACGCAGTATTTT. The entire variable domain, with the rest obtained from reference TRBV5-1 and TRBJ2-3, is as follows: KAGVTQTPRYLIKTRGQQVTLSCSPISGHRSVSWYQQTPGQGLQFLFEYFSETQRNKGNFPGRFSGRQFSNSRSEMNVSTLELGDSALYLCASSAGLAGGRTDTQYFGPGTRLTVL.

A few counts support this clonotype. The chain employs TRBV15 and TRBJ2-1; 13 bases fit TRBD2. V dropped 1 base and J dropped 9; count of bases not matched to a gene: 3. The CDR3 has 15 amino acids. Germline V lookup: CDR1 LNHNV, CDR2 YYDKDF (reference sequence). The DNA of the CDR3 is TGTGCCACCAGCAGAGGGACTAGCGGGAGCGGTGAGCAGTTCTTC. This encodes CATSRGTSGSGEQFF. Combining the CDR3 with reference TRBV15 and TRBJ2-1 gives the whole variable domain DAMVIQNPRYQVTQFGKPVTLSCSQTLNHNVMYWYQQKSSQAPKLLFHYYDKDFNNEADTPDNFQSRRPNTSFCFLDIRSPGLGDTAMYLCATSRGTSGSGEQFFGPGTRLTVL.

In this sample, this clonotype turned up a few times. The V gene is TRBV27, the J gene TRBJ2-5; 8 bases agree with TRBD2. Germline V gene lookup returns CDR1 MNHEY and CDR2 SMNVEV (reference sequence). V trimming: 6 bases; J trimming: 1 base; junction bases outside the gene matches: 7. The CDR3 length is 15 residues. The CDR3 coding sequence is TGTGCCAGCAGCCCAATAGCGGGGATCCAAGAGACCCAGTACTTC. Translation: CASSPIAGIQETQYF.

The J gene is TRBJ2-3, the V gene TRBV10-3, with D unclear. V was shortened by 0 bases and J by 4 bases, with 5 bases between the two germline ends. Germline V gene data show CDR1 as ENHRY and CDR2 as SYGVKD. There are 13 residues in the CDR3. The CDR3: CAISESSADTQYF. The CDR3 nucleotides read TGTGCCATCAGTGAGTCGTCCGCAGATACGCAGTATTTT.